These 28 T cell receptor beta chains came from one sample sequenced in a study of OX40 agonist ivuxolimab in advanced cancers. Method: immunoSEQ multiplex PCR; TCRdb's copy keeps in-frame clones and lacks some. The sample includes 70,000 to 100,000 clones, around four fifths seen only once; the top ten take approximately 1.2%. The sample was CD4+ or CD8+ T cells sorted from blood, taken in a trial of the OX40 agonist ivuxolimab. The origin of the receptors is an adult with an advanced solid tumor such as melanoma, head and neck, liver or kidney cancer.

CDR3 nucleotides: TGTGCCAGCAGGCCTGGACTGATTCAGCCCCAGCATTTT. It yields the protein CASRPGLIQPQHF. This sequence joins TRBV28 and TRBJ1-5; D unclear. Germline CDR1 is MDHEN and CDR2 is SYDVKM. V was cut by 6 bases and J by 6 bases, with 12 bases left in between. CDR3 length equals 13 residues.

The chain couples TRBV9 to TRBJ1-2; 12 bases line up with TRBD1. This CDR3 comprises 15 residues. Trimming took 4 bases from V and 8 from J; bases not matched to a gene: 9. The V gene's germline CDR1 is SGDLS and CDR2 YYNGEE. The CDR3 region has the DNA TGTGCCAGCAGCCCGGCGGGACAGGGGGCAGGAGGCTACACCTTC. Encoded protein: CASSPAGQGAGGYTF.

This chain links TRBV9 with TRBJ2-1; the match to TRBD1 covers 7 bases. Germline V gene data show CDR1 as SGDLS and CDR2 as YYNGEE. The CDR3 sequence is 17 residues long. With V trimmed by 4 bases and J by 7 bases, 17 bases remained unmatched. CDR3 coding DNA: TGTGCCAGCAGCCCCAGTGCAGGGGGTTATGAGGATAATGAGCAGTTCTTC. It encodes CASSPSAGGYEDNEQFF. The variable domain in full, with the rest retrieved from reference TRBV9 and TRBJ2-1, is DSGVTQTPKHLITATGQRVTLRCSPRSGDLSVYWYQQSLDQGLQFLIQYYNGEERAKGNILERFSAQQFPDLHSELNLSSLELGDSALYFCASSPSAGGYEDNEQFFGPGTRLTVL.

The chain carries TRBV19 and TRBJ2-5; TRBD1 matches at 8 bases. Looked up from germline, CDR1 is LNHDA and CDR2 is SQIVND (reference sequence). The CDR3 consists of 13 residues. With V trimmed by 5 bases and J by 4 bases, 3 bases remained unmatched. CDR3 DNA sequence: TGTGCCAGTAGTGGACAGGGTTTAGAGACCCAGTACTTC. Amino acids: CASSGQGLETQYF.

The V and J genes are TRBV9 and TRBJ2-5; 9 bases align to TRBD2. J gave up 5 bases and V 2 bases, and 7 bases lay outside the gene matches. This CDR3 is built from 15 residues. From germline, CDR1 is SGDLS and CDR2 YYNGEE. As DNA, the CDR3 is TGTGCCAGCAGCGTGGCGGGGGGGCCGTGGGAGACCCAGTACTTC. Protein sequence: CASSVAGGPWETQYF.

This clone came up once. Here the CDR3 reads CASSEVGRRLTDTQYF. CDR3 nucleotides: TGTGCCAGCAGTGAAGTAGGACGACGGTTGACAGATACGCAGTATTTT. This chain links TRBV2 with TRBJ2-3; D unclear. In germline, CDR1 is SNHLY, CDR2 FYNNEI. V lost 1 base and J 3 bases, leaving 14 bases between the germline ends. The CDR3 has 16 residues.

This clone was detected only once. This CDR3 reads CASSAQQGGGNTIYF. The CDR3 DNA reads as TGTGCCAGCAGCGCCCAACAGGGAGGCGGAAACACCATATATTTT. The chain recombines TRBV7-9 with TRBJ1-3, with a possible D match to TRBD1 (6 bases). The CDR3 is made up of 15 amino acids. Per germline, CDR1 SEHNR and CDR2 FQNEAQ (reference sequence). Trimming cost V 5 bases and J 4 bases, with 15 bases left between them.

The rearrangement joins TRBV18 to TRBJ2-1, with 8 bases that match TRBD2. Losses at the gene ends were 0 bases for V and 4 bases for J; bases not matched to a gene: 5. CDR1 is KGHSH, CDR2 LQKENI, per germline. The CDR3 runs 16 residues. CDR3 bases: TGTGCCAGCTCACCACCGTCGGCGGGGGGATACAATGAGCAGTTCTTC. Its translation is CASSPPSAGGYNEQFF.

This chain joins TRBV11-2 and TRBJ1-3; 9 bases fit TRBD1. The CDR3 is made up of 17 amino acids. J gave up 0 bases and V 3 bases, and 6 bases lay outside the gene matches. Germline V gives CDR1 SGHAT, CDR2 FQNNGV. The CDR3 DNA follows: TGTGCCAGCAGCTTTTCAGGACAGGGGAGCTCTGGAAACACCATATATTTT. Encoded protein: CASSFSGQGSSGNTIYF.

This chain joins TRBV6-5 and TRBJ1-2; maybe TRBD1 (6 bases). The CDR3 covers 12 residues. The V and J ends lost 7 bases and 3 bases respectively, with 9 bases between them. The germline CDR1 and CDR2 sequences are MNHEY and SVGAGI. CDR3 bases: TGTGCCAGCACAGGGGCAGACTATGGCTACACCTTC. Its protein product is CASTGADYGYTF.

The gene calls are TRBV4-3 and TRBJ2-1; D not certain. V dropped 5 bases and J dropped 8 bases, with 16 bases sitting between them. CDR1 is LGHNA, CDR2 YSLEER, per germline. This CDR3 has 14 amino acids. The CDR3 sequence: CASSASLQLDEQFF. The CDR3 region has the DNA TGCGCCAGCAGCGCGAGTCTCCAGCTCGATGAGCAGTTCTTC.

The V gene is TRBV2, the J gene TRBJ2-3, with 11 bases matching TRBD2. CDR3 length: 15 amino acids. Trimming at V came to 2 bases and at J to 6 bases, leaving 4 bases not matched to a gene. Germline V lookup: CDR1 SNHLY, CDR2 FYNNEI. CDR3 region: CASSERLAGWDTQYF. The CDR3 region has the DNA TGTGCCAGCAGTGAAAGACTAGCGGGGTGGGATACGCAGTATTTT.

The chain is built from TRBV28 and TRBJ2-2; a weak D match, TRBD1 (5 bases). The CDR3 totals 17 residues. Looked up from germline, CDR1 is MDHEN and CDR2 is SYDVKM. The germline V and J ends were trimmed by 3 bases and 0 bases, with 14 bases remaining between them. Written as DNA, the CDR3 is TGTGCCAGCAGTTTTTATCTTAGGACAACGAACACCGGGGAGCTGTTTTTT. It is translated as CASSFYLRTTNTGELFF.

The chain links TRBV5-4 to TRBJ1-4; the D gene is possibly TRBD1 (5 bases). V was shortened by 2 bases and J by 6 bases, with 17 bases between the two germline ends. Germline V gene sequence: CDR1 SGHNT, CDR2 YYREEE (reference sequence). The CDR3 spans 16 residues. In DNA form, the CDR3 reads TGTGCCAGCAGCTTTCTGGGGAGGGGATCCGATGAAAAACTGTTTTTT. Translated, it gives CASSFLGRGSDEKLFF. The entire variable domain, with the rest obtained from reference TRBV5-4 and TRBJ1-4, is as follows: ETGVTQSPTHLIKTRGQQVTLRCSSQSGHNTVSWYQQALGQGPQFIFQYYREEENGRGNFPPRFSGLQFPNYSSELNVNALELDDSALYLCASSFLGRGSDEKLFFGSGTQLSVL.

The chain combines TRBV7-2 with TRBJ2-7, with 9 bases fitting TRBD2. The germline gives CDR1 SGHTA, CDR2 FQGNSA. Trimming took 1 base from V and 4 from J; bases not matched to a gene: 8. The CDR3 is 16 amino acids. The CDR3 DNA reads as TGTGCCAGCAGCTTAGGAAGAGCGGGAGGTACTTACGAGCAGTACGTC. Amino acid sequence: CASSLGRAGGTYEQYV.

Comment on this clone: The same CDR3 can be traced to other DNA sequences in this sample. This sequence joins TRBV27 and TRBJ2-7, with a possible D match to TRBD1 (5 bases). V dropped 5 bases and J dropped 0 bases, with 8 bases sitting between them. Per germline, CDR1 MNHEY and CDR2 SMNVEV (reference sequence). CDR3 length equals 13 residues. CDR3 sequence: CASSLQGSYEQYF. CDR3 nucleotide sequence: TGTGCCAGCAGTCTGCAGGGCTCCTACGAGCAGTACTTC.

CDR3 amino acids: CASSQDGTRGTAVGYEQYF. For the CDR3, the DNA is TGCGCCAGCAGCCAAGATGGGACCAGAGGGACAGCGGTTGGCTACGAGCAGTACTTC. The chain uses TRBV4-1 and TRBJ2-7; TRBD1 agrees at 7 bases. Germline V gives CDR1 MGHRA, CDR2 YSYEKL. The CDR3 is 19 amino acids. V shed 0 bases and J 3 bases; nucleotides not matched to a gene: 17.

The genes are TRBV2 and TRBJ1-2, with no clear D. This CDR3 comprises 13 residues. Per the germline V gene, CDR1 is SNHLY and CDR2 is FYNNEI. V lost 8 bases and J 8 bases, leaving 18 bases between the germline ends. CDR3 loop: CASRWEPYDGYTF. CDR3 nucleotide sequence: TGTGCCAGCCGTTGGGAGCCCTACGACGGCTACACCTTC.

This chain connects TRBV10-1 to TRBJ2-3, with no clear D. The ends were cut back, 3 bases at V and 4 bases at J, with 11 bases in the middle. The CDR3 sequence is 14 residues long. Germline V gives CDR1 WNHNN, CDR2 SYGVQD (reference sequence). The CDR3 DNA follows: TGCGCCAGCAGTGAAAGTCTATCCGCAGATACGCAGTATTTT. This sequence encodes CASSESLSADTQYF.

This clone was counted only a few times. CDR3 DNA sequence: TGTGCCAGTAGATTGACAGGGGCAACAGATACGCAGTATTTT. This sequence encodes CASRLTGATDTQYF. The rearrangement links TRBV19 to TRBJ2-3, with TRBD1 matching 8 bases. CDR3 length: 14 residues. The ends lost 6 bases at V and 3 bases at J; junction bases unmatched: 5. The germline V gene has CDR1 LNHDA and CDR2 SQIVND (reference sequence).

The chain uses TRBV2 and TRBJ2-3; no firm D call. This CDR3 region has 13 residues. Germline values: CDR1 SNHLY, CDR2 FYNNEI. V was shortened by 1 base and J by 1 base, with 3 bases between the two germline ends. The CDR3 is CASSEEGTDTQYF. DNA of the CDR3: TGTGCCAGCAGTGAAGAGGGCACAGATACGCAGTATTTT. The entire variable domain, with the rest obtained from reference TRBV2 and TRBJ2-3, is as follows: EPEVTQTPSHQVTQMGQEVILRCVPISNHLYFYWYRQILGQKVEFLVSFYNNEISEKSEIFDDQFSVERPDGSNFTLKIRSTKLEDSAMYFCASSEEGTDTQYFGPGTRLTVL.

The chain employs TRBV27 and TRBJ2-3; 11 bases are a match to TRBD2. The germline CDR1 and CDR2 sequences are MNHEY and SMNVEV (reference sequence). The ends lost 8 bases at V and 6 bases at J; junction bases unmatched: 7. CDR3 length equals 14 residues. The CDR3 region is CASRLAGGQDTQYF. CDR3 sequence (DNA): TGTGCCAGCCGATTAGCGGGGGGGCAGGATACGCAGTATTTT.

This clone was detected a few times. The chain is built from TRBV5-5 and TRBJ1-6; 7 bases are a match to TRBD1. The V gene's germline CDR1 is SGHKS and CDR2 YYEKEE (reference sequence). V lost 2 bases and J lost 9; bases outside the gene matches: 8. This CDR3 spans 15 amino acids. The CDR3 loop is CASSLRGTDGSPLHF. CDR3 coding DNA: TGTGCCAGCAGCTTACGTGGGACAGATGGTTCACCCCTCCACTTT.

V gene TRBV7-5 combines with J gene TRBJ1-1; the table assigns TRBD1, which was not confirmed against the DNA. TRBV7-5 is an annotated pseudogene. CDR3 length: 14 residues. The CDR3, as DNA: TGTGCCAGCAGAACAGGGGGCGGAAACACTGAAGCTTTCTTT. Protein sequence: CASRTGGGNTEAFF.

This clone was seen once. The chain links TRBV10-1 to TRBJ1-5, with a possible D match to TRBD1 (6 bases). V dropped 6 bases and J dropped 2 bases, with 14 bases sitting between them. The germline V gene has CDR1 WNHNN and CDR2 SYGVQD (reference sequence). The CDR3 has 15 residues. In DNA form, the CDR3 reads TGCGCCAGCAGGAGCCCGCCAGGGGGCAATCAGCCCCAGCATTTT. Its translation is CASRSPPGGNQPQHF.

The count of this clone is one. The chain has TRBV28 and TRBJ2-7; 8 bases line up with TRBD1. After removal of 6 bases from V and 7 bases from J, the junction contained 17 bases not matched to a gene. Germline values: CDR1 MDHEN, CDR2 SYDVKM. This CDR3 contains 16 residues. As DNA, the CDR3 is TGTGCCAGCAGCTCCCCGGGCCAGGGGGCCTCTAGGGAGCAGTACTTC. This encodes CASSSPGQGASREQYF.

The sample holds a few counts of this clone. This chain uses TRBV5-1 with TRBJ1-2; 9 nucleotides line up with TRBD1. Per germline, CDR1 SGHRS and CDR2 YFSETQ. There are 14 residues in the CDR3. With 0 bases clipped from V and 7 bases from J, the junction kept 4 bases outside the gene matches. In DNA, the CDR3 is TGCGCCAGCAGCTTGGAACAGGGGGCGTTTGGCTACACCTTC. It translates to CASSLEQGAFGYTF.

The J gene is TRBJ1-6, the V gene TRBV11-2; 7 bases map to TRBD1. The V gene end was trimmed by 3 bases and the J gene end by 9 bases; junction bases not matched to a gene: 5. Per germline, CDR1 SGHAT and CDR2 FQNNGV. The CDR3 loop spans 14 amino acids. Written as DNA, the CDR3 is TGTGCCAGCAGCTTCGGGACAGTCGGTTCACCCCTCCACTTT. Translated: CASSFGTVGSPLHF.